This T cell receptor beta chain was retrieved from a study of Ad26.COV2.S vaccination and SARS-CoV-2 variants. Study-wide background: Administration of Ad26.COV2.S was intramuscular, either once or twice 56 days apart.

Worth noting for this clone: Its antigen remains unknown.

This CDR3 has 15 amino acids. V lost 1 base to trimming and J lost 8 bases; unmatched junction nucleotides: 6. Germline-derived CDR1 and CDR2 are SGHNT and YENEEA. Assay used: immunoSEQ multiplex PCR; TCRdb lists only in-frame clones, some missing. The sample yields about 250,000 clones, about 89% seen once. Notes on the study in general: While placebo recipients had lower spike-specific TCR breadth, vaccine recipients had more. Spike-specific CD8+ and CD4+ T cell responses reportedly showed substantial breadth after vaccination.

Described treatment: some 19 received Ad26.COV2.S at low or high dose, single or two shots; roughly 5 received placebo; per-sample allocation not given. Samples came from day 63 after the first vaccine or placebo injection. The source of this sequence is a person between 18 and 59 years old who received the Ad26.COV2.S COVID-19 vaccine or a placebo. The chain recombines TRBV11-3 with TRBJ2-1; 9 positions agree with TRBD1. Material: peripheral blood, obtained in a trial of Ad26.COV2.S vaccine versus placebo. DNA of the CDR3: TGTGCCAGCAGCTTAGGGGACAGGGATGCCCATGAGCAGTTCTTC. Its translation: CASSLGDRDAHEQFF.